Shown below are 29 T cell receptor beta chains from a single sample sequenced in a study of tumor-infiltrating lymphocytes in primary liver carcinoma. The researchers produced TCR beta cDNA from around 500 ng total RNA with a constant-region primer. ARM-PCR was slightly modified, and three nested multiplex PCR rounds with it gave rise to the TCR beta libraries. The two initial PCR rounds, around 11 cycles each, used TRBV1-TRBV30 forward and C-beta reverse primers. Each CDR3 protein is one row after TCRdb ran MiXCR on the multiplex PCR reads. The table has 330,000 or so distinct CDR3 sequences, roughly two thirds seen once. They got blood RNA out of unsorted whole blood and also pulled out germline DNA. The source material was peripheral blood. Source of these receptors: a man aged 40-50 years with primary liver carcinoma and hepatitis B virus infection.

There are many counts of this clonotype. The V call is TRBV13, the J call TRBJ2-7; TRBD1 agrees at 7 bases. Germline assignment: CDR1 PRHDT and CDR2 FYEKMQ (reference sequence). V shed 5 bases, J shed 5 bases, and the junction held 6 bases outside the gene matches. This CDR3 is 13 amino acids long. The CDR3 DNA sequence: TGTGCCAGCAGCGCAATGGGACAGCACGAGCAGTACTTC. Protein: CASSAMGQHEQYF. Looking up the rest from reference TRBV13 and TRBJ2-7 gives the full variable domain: AAGVIQSPRHLIKEKRETATLKCYPIPRHDTVYWYQQGPGQDPQFLISFYEKMQSDKGSIPDRFSAQQFSDYHSELNMSSLELGDSALYFCASSAMGQHEQYFGPGTRLTVT.

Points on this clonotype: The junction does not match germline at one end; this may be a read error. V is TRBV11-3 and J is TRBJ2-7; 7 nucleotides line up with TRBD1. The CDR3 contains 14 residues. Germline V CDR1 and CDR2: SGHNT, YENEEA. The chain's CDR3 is CVSSKDRASYEQYF. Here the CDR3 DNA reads TGTGTCAGCAGCAAAGACAGGGCAAGCTACGAGCAATACTTC.

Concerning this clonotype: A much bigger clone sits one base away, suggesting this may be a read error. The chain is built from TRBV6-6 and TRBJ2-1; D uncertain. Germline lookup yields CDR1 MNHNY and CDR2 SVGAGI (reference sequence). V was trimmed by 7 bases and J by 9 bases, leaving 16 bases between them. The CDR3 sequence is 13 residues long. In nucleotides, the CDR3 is TGTGCCAGCAACCTGGACCCCCTCGGTGAGCAGTTCTTC. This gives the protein CASNLDPLGEQFF.

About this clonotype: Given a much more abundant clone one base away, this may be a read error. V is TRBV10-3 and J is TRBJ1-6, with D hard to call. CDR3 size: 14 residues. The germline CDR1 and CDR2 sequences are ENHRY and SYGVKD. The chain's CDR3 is CSISDNLRDSPLHF. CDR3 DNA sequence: TGTTCCATCAGTGACAATCTTAGGGATTCACCCCTCCACTTT.

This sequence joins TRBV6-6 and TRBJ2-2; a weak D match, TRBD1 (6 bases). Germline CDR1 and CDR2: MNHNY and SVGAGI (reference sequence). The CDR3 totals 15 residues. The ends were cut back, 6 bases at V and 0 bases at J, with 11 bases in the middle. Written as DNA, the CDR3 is TGTGCCAGCAGACCGGGACACTCGAACACCGGGGAGCTGTTTTTT. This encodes CASRPGHSNTGELFF.

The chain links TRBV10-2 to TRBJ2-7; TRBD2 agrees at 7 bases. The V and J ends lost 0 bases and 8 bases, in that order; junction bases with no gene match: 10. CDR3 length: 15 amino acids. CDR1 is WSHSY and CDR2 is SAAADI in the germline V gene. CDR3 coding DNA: TGCGCCAGCAGTGAGTCTTCCAGCGGGAATGGCAAGCAGTACTTC. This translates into CASSESSSGNGKQYF.

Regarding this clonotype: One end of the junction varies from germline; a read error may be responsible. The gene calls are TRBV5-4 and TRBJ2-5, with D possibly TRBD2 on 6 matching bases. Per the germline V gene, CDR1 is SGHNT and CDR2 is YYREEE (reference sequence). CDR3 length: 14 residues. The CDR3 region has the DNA TGTGCCAGCAGGTTGGCGGGAACACAAGAGACCCAGTACTTC. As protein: CASRLAGTQETQYF.

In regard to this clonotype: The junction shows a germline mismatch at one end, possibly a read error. The CDR3 sequence is CTSSLAAINQPQHF. For the CDR3, the DNA is TGTACCAGCAGCTTAGCCGCCATAAATCAGCCACAGCATTTT. The chain carries TRBV11-3 and TRBJ1-5; D remains unclear. Germline V gives CDR1 SGHNT, CDR2 YENEEA. The CDR3 totals 14 residues.

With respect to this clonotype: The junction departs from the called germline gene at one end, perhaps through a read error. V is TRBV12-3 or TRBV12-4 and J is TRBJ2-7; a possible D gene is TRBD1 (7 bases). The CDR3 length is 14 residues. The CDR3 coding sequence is TGTACCAGCAGTTTGCAGGGGGGCTCCTACGAGCAGTACTTC. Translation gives CTSSLQGGSYEQYF.

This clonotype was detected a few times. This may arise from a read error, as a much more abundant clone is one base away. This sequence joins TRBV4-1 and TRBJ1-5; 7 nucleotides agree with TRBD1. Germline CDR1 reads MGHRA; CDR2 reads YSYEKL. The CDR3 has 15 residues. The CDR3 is CTSSPTGESNQPQHF. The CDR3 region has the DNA TGCACCAGCAGCCCTACAGGGGAAAGCAATCAGCCCCAGCATTTT.

CDR3 sequence reads: CAWTPADTQYF. Here the CDR3 DNA reads TGTGCCTGGACCCCAGCAGATACGCAGTATTTT. The V gene is TRBV30, the J gene TRBJ2-3; D is undetermined. The ends were cut back, 4 bases at V and 4 bases at J, with 6 bases in the middle. This CDR3 has 11 residues. From germline, CDR1 is GTSNPN and CDR2 SVGIG (reference sequence).

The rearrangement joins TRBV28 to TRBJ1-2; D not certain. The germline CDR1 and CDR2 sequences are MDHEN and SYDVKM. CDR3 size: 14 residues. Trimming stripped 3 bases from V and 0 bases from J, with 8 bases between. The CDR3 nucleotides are TGTGCCAGCAGTTTCGGGTCATCTAACTATGGCTACACCTTC. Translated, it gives CASSFGSSNYGYTF.

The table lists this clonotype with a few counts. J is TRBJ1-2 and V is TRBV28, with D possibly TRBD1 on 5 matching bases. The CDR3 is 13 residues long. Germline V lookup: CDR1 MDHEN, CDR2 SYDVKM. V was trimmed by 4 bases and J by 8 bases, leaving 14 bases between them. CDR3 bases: TGTGCCAGCAGTTGGGGGGGGTCCCCAGGCTACACCTTC. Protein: CASSWGGSPGYTF.

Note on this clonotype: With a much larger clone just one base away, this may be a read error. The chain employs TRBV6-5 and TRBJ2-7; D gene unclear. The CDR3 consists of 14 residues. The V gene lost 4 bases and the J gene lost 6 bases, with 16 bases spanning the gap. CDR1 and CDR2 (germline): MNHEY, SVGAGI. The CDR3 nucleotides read TGTGCCAGCAGTTCTGGCCAGGCAACCTGCGAGCAGTACTTC. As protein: CASSSGQATCEQYF.

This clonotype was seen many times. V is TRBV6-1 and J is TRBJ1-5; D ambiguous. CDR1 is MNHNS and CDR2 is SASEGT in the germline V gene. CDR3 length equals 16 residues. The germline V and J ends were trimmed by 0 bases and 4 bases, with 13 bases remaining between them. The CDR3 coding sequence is TGTGCCAGCAGTGAAGCCGGGAGGATCCAGAATCAGCCCCAGCATTTT. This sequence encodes CASSEAGRIQNQPQHF.

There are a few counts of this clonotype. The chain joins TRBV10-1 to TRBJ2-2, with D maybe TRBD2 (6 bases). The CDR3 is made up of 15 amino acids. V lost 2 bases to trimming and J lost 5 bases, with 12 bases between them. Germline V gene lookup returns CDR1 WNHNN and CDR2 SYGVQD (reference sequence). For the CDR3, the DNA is TGCGCCAGCAGTGAGACGTACGGGGGAACCGGGGAGCTGTTTTTT. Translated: CASSETYGGTGELFF.

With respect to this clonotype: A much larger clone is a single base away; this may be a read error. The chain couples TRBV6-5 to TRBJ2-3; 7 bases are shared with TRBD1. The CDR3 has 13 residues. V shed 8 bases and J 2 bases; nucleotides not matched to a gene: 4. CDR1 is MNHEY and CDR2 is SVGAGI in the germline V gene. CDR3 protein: CASQDRNTDTQYF. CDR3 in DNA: TGTGCCAGCCAGGACAGGAACACAGATACGCAGTATTTT.

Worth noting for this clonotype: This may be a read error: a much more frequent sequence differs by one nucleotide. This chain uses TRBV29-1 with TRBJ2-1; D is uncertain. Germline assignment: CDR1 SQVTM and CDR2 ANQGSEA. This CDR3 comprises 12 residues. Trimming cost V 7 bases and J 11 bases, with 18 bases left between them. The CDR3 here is CSAPGRVNKQFF. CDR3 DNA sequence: TGCAGCGCCCCGGGCCGGGTTAATAAGCAGTTCTTC.

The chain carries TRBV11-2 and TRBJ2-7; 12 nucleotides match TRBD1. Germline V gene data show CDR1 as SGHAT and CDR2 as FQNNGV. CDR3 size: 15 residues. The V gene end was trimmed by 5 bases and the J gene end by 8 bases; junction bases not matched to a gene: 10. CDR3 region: CASSLGTGGRGKQYF. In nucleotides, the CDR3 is TGTGCCAGCAGCCTCGGGACAGGGGGCCGAGGTAAGCAGTACTTC.

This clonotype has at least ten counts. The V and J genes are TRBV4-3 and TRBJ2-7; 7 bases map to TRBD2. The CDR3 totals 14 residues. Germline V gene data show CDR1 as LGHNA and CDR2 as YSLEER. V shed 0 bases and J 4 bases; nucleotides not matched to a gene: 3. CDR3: CASSQDSGGYEQYF. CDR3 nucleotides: TGCGCCAGCAGCCAAGATTCCGGGGGGTACGAGCAGTACTTC.

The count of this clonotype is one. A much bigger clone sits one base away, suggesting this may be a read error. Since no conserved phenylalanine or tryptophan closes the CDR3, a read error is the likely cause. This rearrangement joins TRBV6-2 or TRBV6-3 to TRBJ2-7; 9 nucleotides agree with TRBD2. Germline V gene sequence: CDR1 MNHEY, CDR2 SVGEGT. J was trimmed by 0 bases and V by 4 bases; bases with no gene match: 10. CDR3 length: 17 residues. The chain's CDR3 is CASSFYPGLACSYEQYI. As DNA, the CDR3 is TGTGCCAGCAGTTTTTACCCCGGACTAGCGTGCTCCTACGAGCAGTACATC.

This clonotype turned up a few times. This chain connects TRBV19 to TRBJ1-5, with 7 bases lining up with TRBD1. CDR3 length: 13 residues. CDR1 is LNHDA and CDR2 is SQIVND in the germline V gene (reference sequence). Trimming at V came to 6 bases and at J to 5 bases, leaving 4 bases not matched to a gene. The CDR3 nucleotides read TGTGCCAGTAGAATCACAGGGGATCAGCCCCAGCATTTT. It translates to CASRITGDQPQHF.

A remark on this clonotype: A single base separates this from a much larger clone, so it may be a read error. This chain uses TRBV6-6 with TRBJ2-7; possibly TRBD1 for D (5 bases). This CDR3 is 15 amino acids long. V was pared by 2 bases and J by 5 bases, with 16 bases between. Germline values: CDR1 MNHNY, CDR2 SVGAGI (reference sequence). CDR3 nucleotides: TGTGCCAGCAGTTACCTGCAGGGTGGGGTAAACGAGCAGTACTTC. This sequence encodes CASSYLQGGVNEQYF.

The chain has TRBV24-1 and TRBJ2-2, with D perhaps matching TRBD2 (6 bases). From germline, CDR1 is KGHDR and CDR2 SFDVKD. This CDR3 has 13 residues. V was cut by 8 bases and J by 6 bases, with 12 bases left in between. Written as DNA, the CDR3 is TGTGCCACCATGTGGGGAGGTTCCGGGGAGCTGTTTTTT. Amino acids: CATMWGGSGELFF.

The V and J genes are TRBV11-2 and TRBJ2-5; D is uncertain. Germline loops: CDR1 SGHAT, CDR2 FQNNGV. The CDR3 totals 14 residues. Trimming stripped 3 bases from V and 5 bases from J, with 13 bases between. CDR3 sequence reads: CASSFTTRVETQYF. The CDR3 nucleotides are TGTGCCAGCAGCTTTACGACAAGAGTTGAGACCCAGTACTTC.

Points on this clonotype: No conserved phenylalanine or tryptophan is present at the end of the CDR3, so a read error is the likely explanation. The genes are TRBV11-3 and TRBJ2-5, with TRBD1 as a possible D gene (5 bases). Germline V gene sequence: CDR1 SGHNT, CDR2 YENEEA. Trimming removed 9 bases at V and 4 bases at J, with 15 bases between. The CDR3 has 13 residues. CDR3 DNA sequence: TGTGCCAGTAGCAAAGGGGCCGGAGAGACCCAGTACTTA. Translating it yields CASSKGAGETQYL.

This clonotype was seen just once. CDR3 in amino acids: CASRSTGASQPQHF. CDR3 in DNA: TGTGCCAGCAGGTCGACAGGGGCTTCCCAGCCCCAGCATTTT. J is TRBJ1-5 and V is TRBV28; 8 bases are shared with TRBD1. Germline V lookup: CDR1 MDHEN, CDR2 SYDVKM. J gave up 7 bases and V 6 bases, and 8 bases lay outside the gene matches. This CDR3 spans 14 amino acids.

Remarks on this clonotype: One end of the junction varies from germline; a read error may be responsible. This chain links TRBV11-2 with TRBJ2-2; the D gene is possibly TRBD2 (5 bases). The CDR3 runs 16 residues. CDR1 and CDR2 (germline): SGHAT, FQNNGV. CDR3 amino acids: CSSSLGTEKNVGEPFF. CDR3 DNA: TGTTCCAGCAGCTTAGGAACAGAGAAAAATGTCGGGGAGCCGTTTTTT. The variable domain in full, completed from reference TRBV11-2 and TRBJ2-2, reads EAGVAQSPRYKIIEKRQSVAFWCNPISGHATLYWYQQILGQGPKLLIQFQNNGVVDDSQLPKDRFSAERLKGVDSTLKIQPAKLEDSAVYLCSSSLGTEKNVGEPFFGEGSRLTVL.

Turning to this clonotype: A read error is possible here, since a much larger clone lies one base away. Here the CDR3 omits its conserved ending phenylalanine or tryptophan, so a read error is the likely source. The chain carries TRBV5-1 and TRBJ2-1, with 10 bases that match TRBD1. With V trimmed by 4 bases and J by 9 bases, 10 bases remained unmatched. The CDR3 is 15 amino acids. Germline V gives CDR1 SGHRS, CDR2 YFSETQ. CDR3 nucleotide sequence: TGCGCCAGCAGCCCGGGACAGGGGAGGGTTAGTGAGCAGTTCCTC. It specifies CASSPGQGRVSEQFL.